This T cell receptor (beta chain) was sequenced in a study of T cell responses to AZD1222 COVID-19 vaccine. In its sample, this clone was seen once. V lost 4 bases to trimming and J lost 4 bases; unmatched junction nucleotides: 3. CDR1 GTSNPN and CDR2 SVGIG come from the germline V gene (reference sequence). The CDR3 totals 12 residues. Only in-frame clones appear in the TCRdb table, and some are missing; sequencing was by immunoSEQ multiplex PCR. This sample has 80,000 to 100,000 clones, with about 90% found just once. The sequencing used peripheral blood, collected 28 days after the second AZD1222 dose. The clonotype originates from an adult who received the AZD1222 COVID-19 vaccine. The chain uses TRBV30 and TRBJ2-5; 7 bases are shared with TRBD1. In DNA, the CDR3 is TGTGCCTGGACAAGACAGGGAGAGACCCAGTACTTC. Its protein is CAWTRQGETQYF.